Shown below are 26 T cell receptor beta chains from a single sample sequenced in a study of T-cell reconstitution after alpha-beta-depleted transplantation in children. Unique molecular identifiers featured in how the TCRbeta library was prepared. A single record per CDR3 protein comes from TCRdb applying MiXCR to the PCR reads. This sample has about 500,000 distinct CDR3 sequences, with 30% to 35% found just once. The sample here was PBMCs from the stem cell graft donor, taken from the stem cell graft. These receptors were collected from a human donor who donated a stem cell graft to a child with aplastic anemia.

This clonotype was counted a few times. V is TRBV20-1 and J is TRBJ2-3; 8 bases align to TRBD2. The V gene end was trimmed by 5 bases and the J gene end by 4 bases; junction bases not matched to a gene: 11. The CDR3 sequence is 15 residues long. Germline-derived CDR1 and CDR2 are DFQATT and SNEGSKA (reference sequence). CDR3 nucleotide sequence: TGCAGTGCTGCTGGACTAGCACACGGCGCAGATACGCAGTATTTT. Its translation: CSAAGLAHGADTQYF.

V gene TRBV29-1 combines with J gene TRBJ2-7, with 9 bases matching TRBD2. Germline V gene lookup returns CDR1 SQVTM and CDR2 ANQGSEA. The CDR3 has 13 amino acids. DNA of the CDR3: TGCACCGTCGCGGGGGGGATCCTCTACGAGCAGTACTTC. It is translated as CTVAGGILYEQYF.

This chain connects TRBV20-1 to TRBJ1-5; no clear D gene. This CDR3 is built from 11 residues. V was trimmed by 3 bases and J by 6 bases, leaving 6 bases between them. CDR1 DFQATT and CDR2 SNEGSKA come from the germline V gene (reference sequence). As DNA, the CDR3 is TGCAGTGCTAGTAAGGGTCAGCCCCAGCATTTT. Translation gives CSASKGQPQHF.

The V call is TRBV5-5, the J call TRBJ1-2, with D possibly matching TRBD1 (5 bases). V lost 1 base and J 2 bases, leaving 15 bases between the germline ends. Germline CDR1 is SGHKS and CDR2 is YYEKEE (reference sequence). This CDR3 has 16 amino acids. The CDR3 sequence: CASSLPAARANYGYTF. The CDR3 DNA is TGTGCCAGCAGCTTGCCGGCGGCCAGGGCGAACTATGGCTACACCTTC.

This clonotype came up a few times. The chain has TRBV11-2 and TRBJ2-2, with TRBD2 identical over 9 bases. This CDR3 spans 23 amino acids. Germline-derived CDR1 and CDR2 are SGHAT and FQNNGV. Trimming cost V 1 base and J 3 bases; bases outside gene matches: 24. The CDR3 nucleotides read TGTGCCAGCAGCTTAGGATCGGGCCCGCGAGCGCTAGCGGGACTTAGAGACACCGGGGAGCTGTTTTTT. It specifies CASSLGSGPRALAGLRDTGELFF.

The CDR3, as DNA: TGTGCCAGCAGCTTAGTCGAAGGGGGCCGCTATGGCTACACCTTC. Amino acids: CASSLVEGGRYGYTF. The rearrangement links TRBV11-2 to TRBJ1-2; 7 bases match TRBD1. Germline assignment: CDR1 SGHAT and CDR2 FQNNGV. The CDR3 runs 15 residues. V dropped 1 base and J dropped 4; count of bases not matched to a gene: 6.

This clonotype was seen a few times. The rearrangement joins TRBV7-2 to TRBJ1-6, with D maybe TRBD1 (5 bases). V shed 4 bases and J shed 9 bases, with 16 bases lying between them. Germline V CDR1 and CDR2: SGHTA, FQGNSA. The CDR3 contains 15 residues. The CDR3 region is CASSSLGGKGSPLHF. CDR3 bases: TGTGCCAGCAGCTCCTTGGGGGGGAAGGGTTCACCCCTCCACTTT.

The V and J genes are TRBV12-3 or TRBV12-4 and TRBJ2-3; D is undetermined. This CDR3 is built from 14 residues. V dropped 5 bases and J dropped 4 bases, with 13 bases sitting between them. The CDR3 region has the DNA TGTGCCAGCAGTCCTCCTTCTAGGGCAGATACGCAGTATTTT. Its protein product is CASSPPSRADTQYF.

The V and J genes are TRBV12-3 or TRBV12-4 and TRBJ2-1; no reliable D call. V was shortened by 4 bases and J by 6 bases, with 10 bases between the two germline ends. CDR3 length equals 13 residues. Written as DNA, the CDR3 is TGTGCCAGCAGTTCCGTCAGGTTCAATGAGCAGTTCTTC. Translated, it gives CASSSVRFNEQFF.

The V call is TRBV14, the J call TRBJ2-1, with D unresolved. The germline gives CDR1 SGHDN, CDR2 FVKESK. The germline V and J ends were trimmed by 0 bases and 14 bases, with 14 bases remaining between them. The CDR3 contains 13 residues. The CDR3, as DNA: TGTGCCAGCAGCCAAGATCGCGGTAGTGGCAAGTTCTTC. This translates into CASSQDRGSGKFF.

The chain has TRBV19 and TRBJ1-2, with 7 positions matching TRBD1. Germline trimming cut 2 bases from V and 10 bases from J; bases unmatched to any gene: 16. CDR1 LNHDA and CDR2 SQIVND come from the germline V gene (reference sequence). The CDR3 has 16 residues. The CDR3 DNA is TGTGCCAGTAGTATATGGGCACCGGGACAGTTCGCCCACTACACCTTC. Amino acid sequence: CASSIWAPGQFAHYTF. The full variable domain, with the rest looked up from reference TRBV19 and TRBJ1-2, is DGGITQSPKYLFRKEGQNVTLSCEQNLNHDAMYWYRQDPGQGLRLIYYSQIVNDFQKGDIAEGYSVSREKKESFPLTVTSAQKNPTAFYLCASSIWAPGQFAHYTFGSGTRLTVV.

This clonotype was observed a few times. CDR3 DNA sequence: TGTGCCAGCAGCCCGACAGGGGCCGGCTACACCTTC. Protein product: CASSPTGAGYTF. The chain couples TRBV7-9 to TRBJ1-2; TRBD1 aligns across 8 bases. In germline, CDR1 is SEHNR, CDR2 FQNEAQ (reference sequence). Trimming cost V 5 bases and J 8 bases; bases outside gene matches: 4. The CDR3 has 12 residues.

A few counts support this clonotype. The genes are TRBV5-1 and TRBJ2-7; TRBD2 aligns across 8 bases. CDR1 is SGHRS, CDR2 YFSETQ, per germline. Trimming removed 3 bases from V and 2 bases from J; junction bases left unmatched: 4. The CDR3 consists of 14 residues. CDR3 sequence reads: CASSSIAGPYEQYF. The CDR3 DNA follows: TGCGCCAGCAGCTCAATAGCGGGACCCTACGAGCAGTACTTC.

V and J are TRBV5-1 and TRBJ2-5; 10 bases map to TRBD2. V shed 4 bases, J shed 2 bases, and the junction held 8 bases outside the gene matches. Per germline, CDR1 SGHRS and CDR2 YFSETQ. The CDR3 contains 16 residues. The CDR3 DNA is TGCGCCAGCAGCCCTTCTAGCGGGAGTGGGCAAGAGACCCAGTACTTC. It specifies CASSPSSGSGQETQYF.

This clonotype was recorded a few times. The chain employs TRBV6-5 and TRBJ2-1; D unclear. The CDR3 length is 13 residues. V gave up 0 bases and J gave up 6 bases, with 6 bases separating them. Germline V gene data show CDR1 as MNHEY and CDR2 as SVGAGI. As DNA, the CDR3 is TGTGCCAGCAGTTACTCATTAGTCAATGAGCAGTTCTTC. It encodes CASSYSLVNEQFF.

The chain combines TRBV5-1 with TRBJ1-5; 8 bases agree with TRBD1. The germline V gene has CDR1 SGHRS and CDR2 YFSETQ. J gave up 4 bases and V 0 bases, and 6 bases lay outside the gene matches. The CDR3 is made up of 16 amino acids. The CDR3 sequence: CASSLGSGGWNQPQHF. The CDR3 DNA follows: TGCGCCAGCAGCTTGGGCTCAGGGGGCTGGAATCAGCCCCAGCATTTT.

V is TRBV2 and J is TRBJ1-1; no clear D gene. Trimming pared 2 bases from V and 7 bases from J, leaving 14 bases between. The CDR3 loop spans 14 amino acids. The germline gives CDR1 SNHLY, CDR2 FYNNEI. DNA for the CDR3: TGTGCCAGCAGTGAACTTCCAGGCGCGAATGAAGCTTTCTTT. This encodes CASSELPGANEAFF.

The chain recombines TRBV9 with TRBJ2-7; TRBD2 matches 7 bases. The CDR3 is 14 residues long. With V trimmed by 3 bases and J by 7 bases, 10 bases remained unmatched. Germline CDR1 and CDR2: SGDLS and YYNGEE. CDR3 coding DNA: TGTGCCAGCAGCGCAACTAGCGCGACGGGGGAGCAGTACTTC. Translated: CASSATSATGEQYF.

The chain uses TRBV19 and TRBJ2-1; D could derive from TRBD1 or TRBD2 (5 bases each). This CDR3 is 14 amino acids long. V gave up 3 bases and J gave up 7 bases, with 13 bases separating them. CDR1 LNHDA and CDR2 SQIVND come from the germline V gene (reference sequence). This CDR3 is CASSISGRGNEQFF. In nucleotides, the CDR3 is TGTGCCAGTAGTATCAGCGGAAGGGGAAATGAGCAGTTCTTC.

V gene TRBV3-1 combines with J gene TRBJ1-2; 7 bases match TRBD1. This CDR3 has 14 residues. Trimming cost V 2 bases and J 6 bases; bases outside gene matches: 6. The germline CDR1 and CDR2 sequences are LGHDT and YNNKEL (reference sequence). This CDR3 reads CASSQRGQGNGYTF. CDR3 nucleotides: TGTGCCAGCAGCCAAAGGGGGCAGGGGAATGGCTACACCTTC.

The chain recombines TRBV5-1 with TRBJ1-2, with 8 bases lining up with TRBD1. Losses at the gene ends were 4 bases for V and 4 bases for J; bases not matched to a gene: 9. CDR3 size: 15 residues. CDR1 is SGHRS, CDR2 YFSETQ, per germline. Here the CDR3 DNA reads TGCGCCAGCAGCGATTTACAGGGGGATGTCTATGGCTACACCTTC. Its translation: CASSDLQGDVYGYTF. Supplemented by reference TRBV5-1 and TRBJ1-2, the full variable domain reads KAGVTQTPRYLIKTRGQQVTLSCSPISGHRSVSWYQQTPGQGLQFLFEYFSETQRNKGNFPGRFSGRQFSNSRSEMNVSTLELGDSALYLCASSDLQGDVYGYTFGSGTRLTVV.

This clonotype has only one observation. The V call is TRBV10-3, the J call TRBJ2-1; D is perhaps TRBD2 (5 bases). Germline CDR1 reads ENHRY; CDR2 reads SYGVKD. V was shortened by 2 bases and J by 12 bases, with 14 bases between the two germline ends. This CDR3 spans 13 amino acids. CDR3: CAISEITSPRQFF. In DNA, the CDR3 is TGTGCCATCAGTGAGATTACTAGTCCCCGGCAGTTCTTC.

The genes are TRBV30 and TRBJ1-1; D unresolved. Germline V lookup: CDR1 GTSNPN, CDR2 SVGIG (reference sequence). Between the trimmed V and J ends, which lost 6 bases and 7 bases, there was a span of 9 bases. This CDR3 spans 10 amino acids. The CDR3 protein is CACKRSEAFF. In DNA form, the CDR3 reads TGTGCCTGTAAACGGAGTGAAGCTTTCTTT.

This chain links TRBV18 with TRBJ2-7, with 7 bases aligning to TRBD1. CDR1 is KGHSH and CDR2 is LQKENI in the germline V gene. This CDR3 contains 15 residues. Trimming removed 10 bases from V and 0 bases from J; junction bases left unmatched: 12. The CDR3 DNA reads TGTGCCACCGGAACCGGGACAGCGAGCTCCTACGAGCAGTACTTC. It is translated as CATGTGTASSYEQYF.

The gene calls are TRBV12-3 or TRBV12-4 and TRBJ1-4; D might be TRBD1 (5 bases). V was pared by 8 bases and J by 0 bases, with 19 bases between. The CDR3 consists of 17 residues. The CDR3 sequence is CASSPRTPRATNEKLFF. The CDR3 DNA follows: TGTGCCAGCTCTCCCCGGACACCTCGTGCAACTAATGAAAAACTGTTTTTT.

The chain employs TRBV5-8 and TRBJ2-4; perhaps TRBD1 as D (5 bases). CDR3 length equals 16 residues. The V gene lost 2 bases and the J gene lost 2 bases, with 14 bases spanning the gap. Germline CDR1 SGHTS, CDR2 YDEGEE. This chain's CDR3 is CASSLQASLSKNIQYF. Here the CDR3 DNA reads TGTGCCAGCAGCTTACAGGCCTCCCTATCCAAAAACATTCAGTACTTC.